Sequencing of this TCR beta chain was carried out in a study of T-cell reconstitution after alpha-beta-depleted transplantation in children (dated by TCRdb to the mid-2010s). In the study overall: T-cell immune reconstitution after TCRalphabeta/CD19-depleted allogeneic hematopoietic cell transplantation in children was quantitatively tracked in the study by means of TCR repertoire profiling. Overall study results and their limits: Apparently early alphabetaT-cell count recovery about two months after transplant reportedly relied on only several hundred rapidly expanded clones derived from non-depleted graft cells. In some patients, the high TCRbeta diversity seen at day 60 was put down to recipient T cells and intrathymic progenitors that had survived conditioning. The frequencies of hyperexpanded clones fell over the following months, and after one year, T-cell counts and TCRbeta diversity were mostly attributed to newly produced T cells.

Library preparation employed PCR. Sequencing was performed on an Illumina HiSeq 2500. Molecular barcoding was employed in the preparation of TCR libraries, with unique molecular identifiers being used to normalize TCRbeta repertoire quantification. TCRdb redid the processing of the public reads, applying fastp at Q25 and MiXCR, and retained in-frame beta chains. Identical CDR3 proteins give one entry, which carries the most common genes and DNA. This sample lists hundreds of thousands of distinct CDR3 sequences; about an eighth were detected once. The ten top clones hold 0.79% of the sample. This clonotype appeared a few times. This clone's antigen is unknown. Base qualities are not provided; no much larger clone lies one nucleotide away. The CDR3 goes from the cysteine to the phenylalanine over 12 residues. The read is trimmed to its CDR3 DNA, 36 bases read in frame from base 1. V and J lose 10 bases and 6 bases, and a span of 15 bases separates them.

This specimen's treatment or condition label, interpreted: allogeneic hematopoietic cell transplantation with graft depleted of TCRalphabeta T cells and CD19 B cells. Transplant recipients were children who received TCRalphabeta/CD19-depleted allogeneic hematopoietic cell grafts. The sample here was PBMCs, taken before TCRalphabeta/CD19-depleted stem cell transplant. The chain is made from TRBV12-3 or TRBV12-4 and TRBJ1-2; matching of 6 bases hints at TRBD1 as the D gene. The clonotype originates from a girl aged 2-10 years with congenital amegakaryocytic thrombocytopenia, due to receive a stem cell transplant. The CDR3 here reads CAILGGGDGYTF. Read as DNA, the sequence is TGTGCCATCCTCGGGGGCGGTGATGGCTACACCTTC.